This record looks at one T cell receptor beta chain sequence and its context. This sample is drawn from a study of patients and donors after allogeneic stem cell transplantation. TCRdb re-called the RT-PCR reads through MiXCR, storing one row per CDR3 protein. This table holds around 240,000 distinct CDR3 sequences, around 14% found once. In germline, CDR1 is ENHRY, CDR2 SYGVKD. CDR3 length: 15 residues. V lost 7 bases and J lost 6; bases outside the gene matches: 11. This TCR came from a human donor who was either an allogeneic HSCT recipient or a stem cell or donor lymphocyte infusion donor (not recorded which). It is not recorded whose cells these are; they may come from a transplant donor. The chain joins TRBV10-3 to TRBJ2-1, with TRBD1 matching over 8 bases. The sample comprised blood, either unsorted or a sorted T cell fraction (not recorded which). The CDR3 protein is CAIKPQGAWGNEQFF. DNA of the CDR3: TGTGCCATCAAACCCCAGGGGGCATGGGGCAATGAGCAGTTCTTC.